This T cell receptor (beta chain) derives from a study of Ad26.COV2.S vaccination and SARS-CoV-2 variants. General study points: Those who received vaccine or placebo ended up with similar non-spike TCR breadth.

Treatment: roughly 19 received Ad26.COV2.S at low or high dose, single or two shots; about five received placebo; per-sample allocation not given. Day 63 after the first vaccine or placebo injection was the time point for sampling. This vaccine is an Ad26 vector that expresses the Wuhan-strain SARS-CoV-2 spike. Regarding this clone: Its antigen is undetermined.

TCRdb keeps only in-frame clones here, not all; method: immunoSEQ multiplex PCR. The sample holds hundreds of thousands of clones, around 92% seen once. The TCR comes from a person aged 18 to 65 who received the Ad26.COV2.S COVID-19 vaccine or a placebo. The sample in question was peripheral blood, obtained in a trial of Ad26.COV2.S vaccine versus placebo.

CDR3 amino acids: CASSPRSGSGGHSYNEQFF. The CDR3 DNA sequence: TGCGCCAGCAGCCCCCGGAGTGGTAGCGGGGGCCACTCCTACAATGAGCAGTTCTTC. This rearrangement joins TRBV5-1 to TRBJ2-1; 9 positions agree with TRBD2. J was trimmed by 0 bases and V by 4 bases; bases with no gene match: 14. Germline lookup yields CDR1 SGHRS and CDR2 YFSETQ. The CDR3 sequence is 19 residues long.